Listed here are 26 T cell receptor beta chains from one sample, sequenced in a study of T cell changes during pregnancy in multiple sclerosis. Sequenced by immunoSEQ multiplex PCR; TCRdb stores in-frame clones only, minus some. Among approximately 41,000 clones, roughly 92% were seen once, and the ten largest hold about 0.73%. The sequencing here drew on CD4+ T cells from peripheral blood mononuclear cells, taken in the first trimester of pregnancy. Receptor source: a female donor with multiple sclerosis, enrolled in a pregnancy study.

The chain combines TRBV28 with TRBJ2-7; TRBD2 might be the D (6 bases). Germline lookup yields CDR1 MDHEN and CDR2 SYDVKM. V lost 6 bases and J 0 bases, leaving 18 bases between the germline ends. The CDR3 has 16 residues. The CDR3 DNA is TGTGCCAGCAGCGTAATTATTTGGGGAGGCTCCTACGAGCAGTACTTC. This gives the protein CASSVIIWGGSYEQYF.

V usage is TRBV5-3 and J usage is TRBJ2-3; D perhaps matches TRBD2 (5 bases). TRBV5-3 is designated an ORF whose function remains uncertain. This CDR3 spans 20 amino acids. Trimming took off 4 bases at V and 1 base at J, with 28 bases between the two ends. CDR3 nucleotide sequence: TGTGCCAGAAGCCGGGGATCGTTGGCGGGCGAGCACGATGGCACAGATACGCAGTATTTT. Translated: CARSRGSLAGEHDGTDTQYF.

V gene TRBV2 combines with J gene TRBJ2-2, with 7 bases identical to TRBD1. The V gene's germline CDR1 is SNHLY and CDR2 FYNNEI. Trimming at V came to 8 bases and at J to 4 bases, leaving 19 bases not matched to a gene. This CDR3 has 18 amino acids. The CDR3 sequence: CASLDPNRGQVRTGELFF. In nucleotides, the CDR3 is TGTGCCAGCCTTGATCCAAACAGGGGCCAAGTCCGCACCGGGGAGCTGTTTTTT.

The chain employs TRBV28 and TRBJ2-2; no reliable D call. The germline CDR1 and CDR2 sequences are MDHEN and SYDVKM. The CDR3 totals 15 residues. V was pared by 5 bases and J by 4 bases, with 14 bases between. The CDR3 region is CASSAYSAPTGELFF. Here the CDR3 DNA reads TGTGCCAGCAGTGCATACAGTGCTCCCACCGGGGAGCTGTTTTTT.

The rearrangement links TRBV19 to TRBJ2-5; D is uncertain. CDR1 is LNHDA and CDR2 is SQIVND in the germline V gene (reference sequence). This CDR3 comprises 13 residues. V was cut by 7 bases and J by 3 bases, with 12 bases left in between. The CDR3 region has the DNA TGTGCCAGTAACACAAGATTAAAAGAGACCCAGTACTTC. This gives the protein CASNTRLKETQYF.

CDR3 nucleotide sequence: TGTGCCAGCAGTGCGACAGGGGCGAATGAGCAGTTCTTC. Its translation is CASSATGANEQFF. This rearrangement joins TRBV6-4 to TRBJ2-1; 8 bases map to TRBD1. The CDR3 totals 13 residues. V lost 4 bases to trimming and J lost 7 bases; unmatched junction nucleotides: 3. CDR1 is MRHNA, CDR2 SNTAGT, per germline.

The chain combines TRBV28 with TRBJ1-5; no firm D call. The CDR3 contains 11 residues. CDR1 is MDHEN, CDR2 SYDVKM, per germline. Trimming took off 5 bases at V and 7 bases at J, with 6 bases between the two ends. The CDR3 DNA reads TGTGCCAGCAGTCGACACCAGCCCCAGCATTTT. Translation: CASSRHQPQHF.

CDR3 in DNA: TGTGCCAGCAGTGGACAGGGGGCGAGTCAGCCCCAGCATTTT. It is translated as CASSGQGASQPQHF. V is TRBV6-1 and J is TRBJ1-5; 10 bases agree with TRBD1. Per the germline V gene, CDR1 is MNHNS and CDR2 is SASEGT. The CDR3 sequence is 14 residues long. Trimming removed 4 bases from V and 6 bases from J; junction bases left unmatched: 3.

The chain employs TRBV5-1 and TRBJ1-2; 9 bases are a match to TRBD1. Germline CDR1 SGHRS, CDR2 YFSETQ. The CDR3 totals 13 residues. Trimming removed 5 bases from V and 8 bases from J; junction bases left unmatched: 7. Here the CDR3 reads CASSLQGAEGYTF. Here the CDR3 DNA reads TGCGCCAGCAGTCTACAGGGGGCGGAAGGCTACACCTTC.

V and J are TRBV9 and TRBJ2-5; a possible D gene is TRBD1 (6 bases). The germline V and J ends were trimmed by 4 bases and 0 bases, with 13 bases remaining between them. CDR1 and CDR2 (germline): SGDLS, YYNGEE. The CDR3 is made up of 15 amino acids. The CDR3 DNA sequence: TGTGCCAGCAGCCGGAGAGGGGGACACCAAGAGACCCAGTACTTC. Residues: CASSRRGGHQETQYF.

V is TRBV28 and J is TRBJ2-2; 7 bases agree with TRBD1. The CDR3 sequence is 17 residues long. CDR1 and CDR2 (germline): MDHEN, SYDVKM. J lost 4 bases, V lost 5 bases, and 13 bases had no gene match. The CDR3 DNA sequence: TGTGCCAGCAGTCCCCCACAGGGGCGCCATCCCACCGGGGAGCTGTTTTTT. This encodes CASSPPQGRHPTGELFF.

The rearrangement joins TRBV5-4 to TRBJ2-7, with D possibly TRBD1 on 7 matching bases. The germline gives CDR1 SGHNT, CDR2 YYREEE (reference sequence). The CDR3 covers 15 residues. Trimming shortened V by 4 bases and J by 7 bases, and 21 bases separated the two germline ends. Here the CDR3 reads CASSKGGGRVGEQYF. Here the CDR3 DNA reads TGTGCCAGCAGCAAAGGAGGGGGCCGGGTGGGGGAGCAGTACTTC.

This chain connects TRBV11-3 to TRBJ2-6; 8 bases are shared with TRBD1. The V segment lost 4 bases and the J segment 3 bases; nucleotides outside the gene matches: 5. Germline-derived CDR1 and CDR2 are SGHNT and YENEEA. This CDR3 is 16 amino acids long. CDR3 sequence reads: CASSSGQGSGANVLTF. The CDR3, as DNA: TGTGCCAGCAGCTCCGGACAGGGCAGTGGGGCCAACGTCCTGACTTTC.

The chain carries TRBV6-1 and TRBJ2-5; 9 positions match TRBD2. The CDR3 has 13 amino acids. Germline V lookup: CDR1 MNHNS, CDR2 SASEGT. V trimming: 7 bases; J trimming: 6 bases; junction bases outside the gene matches: 6. CDR3 in DNA: TGTGCCAGCACTAGCGGGAAGGGGCAGACCCAGTACTTC. Translation: CASTSGKGQTQYF.

This rearrangement joins TRBV18 to TRBJ2-2; D uncertain. The CDR3 spans 15 residues. V lost 2 bases to trimming and J lost 0 bases, with 7 bases between them. CDR1 is KGHSH, CDR2 LQKENI, per germline. DNA for the CDR3: TGTGCCAGCTCACCAAGACTGGCGAACACCGGGGAGCTGTTTTTT. Protein product: CASSPRLANTGELFF.

The chain employs TRBV5-1 and TRBJ2-2; 10 nucleotides line up with TRBD2. Germline V gene data show CDR1 as SGHRS and CDR2 as YFSETQ. J lost 4 bases, V lost 0 bases, and 3 bases had no gene match. The length of the CDR3 is 16 residues. The chain's CDR3 is CASSLGRTSGTGELFF. The DNA for the CDR3 is TGCGCCAGCAGCTTGGGGCGGACTAGCGGCACCGGGGAGCTGTTTTTT.

The J gene is TRBJ2-5, the V gene TRBV5-4; 11 nucleotides agree with TRBD1. The V and J ends lost 3 bases and 1 base, in that order; junction bases with no gene match: 8. Germline CDR1 is SGHNT and CDR2 is YYREEE (reference sequence). This CDR3 contains 17 residues. The CDR3 sequence is CASSSGSGTGGQETQYF. The CDR3 region has the DNA TGTGCCAGCAGCTCGGGCTCCGGGACAGGGGGCCAAGAGACCCAGTACTTC.

The chain uses TRBV7-6 and TRBJ2-7; 8 nucleotides line up with TRBD1. V lost 4 bases, J lost 2 bases, and 7 bases stayed unmatched. Germline assignment: CDR1 SGHVS and CDR2 FNYEAQ. CDR3 length equals 15 residues. CDR3 coding DNA: TGTGCCAGCAGCTCCAACAGGGGGTCACCCTACGAGCAGTACTTC. Protein product: CASSSNRGSPYEQYF. The variable domain in full, with the rest retrieved from reference TRBV7-6 and TRBJ2-7, is GAGVSQSPRYKVTKRGQDVALRCDPISGHVSLYWYRQALGQGPEFLTYFNYEAQQDKSGLPNDRFSAERPEGSISTLTIQRTEQRDSAMYRCASSSNRGSPYEQYFGPGTRLTVT.

The chain carries TRBV18 and TRBJ1-2; D gene unclear. V was cut by 4 bases and J by 4 bases, with 13 bases left in between. The CDR3 spans 14 residues. CDR1 KGHSH and CDR2 LQKENI come from the germline V gene. This chain's CDR3 is CASSLEDATYGYTF. The CDR3 DNA reads TGTGCCAGCTCACTAGAGGATGCGACCTATGGCTACACCTTC.

This chain joins TRBV28 and TRBJ1-2; D unclear. Trimming pared 3 bases from V and 5 bases from J, leaving 13 bases between. This CDR3 has 14 residues. Germline V CDR1 and CDR2: MDHEN, SYDVKM. The CDR3 spells CASSLSDFRYGYTF. CDR3 sequence (DNA): TGTGCCAGCAGTTTGAGTGACTTCCGATATGGCTACACCTTC.

The chain recombines TRBV4-2 with TRBJ2-3; 11 positions agree with TRBD2. CDR1 is LGHNA, CDR2 YNFKEQ, per germline. The CDR3 runs 19 residues. V was clipped by 0 bases and J by 0 bases; unmatched bases: 8. The CDR3 reads CASSQDDTSGGSSTDTQYF. In DNA form, the CDR3 reads TGTGCCAGCAGCCAAGATGACACTAGCGGGGGCTCTAGCACAGATACGCAGTATTTT.

The chain couples TRBV6-5 to TRBJ2-5, with D unclear. The CDR3 is made up of 14 amino acids. Trimming shortened V by 0 bases and J by 1 base, and 6 bases separated the two germline ends. CDR1 and CDR2 (germline): MNHEY, SVGAGI. The CDR3 DNA reads as TGTGCCAGCAGTTACTCGGAGCCCCAAGAGACCCAGTACTTC. Amino acid sequence: CASSYSEPQETQYF.

The gene calls are TRBV19 and TRBJ2-2; 10 bases align to TRBD1. The CDR3 covers 16 residues. The ends lost 4 bases at V and 2 bases at J; junction bases unmatched: 4. The germline V gene has CDR1 LNHDA and CDR2 SQIVND (reference sequence). CDR3 amino acids: CASSRGTGANTGELFF. The CDR3 DNA is TGTGCCAGTAGTAGGGGGACAGGGGCCAACACCGGGGAGCTGTTTTTT. The whole variable domain, remainder taken from reference TRBV19 and TRBJ2-2, is DGGITQSPKYLFRKEGQNVTLSCEQNLNHDAMYWYRQDPGQGLRLIYYSQIVNDFQKGDIAEGYSVSREKKESFPLTVTSAQKNPTAFYLCASSRGTGANTGELFFGEGSRLTVL.

The CDR3 sequence: CAWMTSGSSNEQFF. For the CDR3, the DNA is TGTGCCTGGATGACTAGCGGGAGTTCCAATGAGCAGTTCTTC. The rearrangement links TRBV30 to TRBJ2-1, with 12 bases identical to TRBD2. Germline assignment: CDR1 GTSNPN and CDR2 SVGIG (reference sequence). This CDR3 is 14 amino acids long. Trimming removed 4 bases from V and 6 bases from J; junction bases left unmatched: 4.

The chain joins TRBV5-4 to TRBJ2-2; 7 bases are shared with TRBD1. From germline, CDR1 is SGHNT and CDR2 YYREEE (reference sequence). This CDR3 spans 15 amino acids. With 4 bases clipped from V and 0 bases from J, the junction kept 3 bases outside the gene matches. CDR3 in amino acids: CASSPTGANTGELFF. The CDR3 DNA reads TGTGCCAGCAGCCCCACAGGGGCGAACACCGGGGAGCTGTTTTTT.

The chain is built from TRBV11-1 and TRBJ2-7; a possible D gene is TRBD1 (6 bases). Germline values: CDR1 SGHAT, CDR2 FQDESV (reference sequence). CDR3 length: 14 amino acids. V was shortened by 8 bases and J by 0 bases, with 14 bases between the two germline ends. In nucleotides, the CDR3 is TGTGCCAGCGGCCGGGACAAAATCTCCTACGAGCAGTACTTC. Amino acids: CASGRDKISYEQYF.